Listed here is a single T cell receptor beta chain. The time point is: patch test 1, 2 weeks after DPC sensitization. Treatment given: therapeutic diphenylcyclopropenone sensitization with weekly scalp DPC. In TCRdb, the RACE reads were re-called with MiXCR into one record per CDR3 protein. The table shows tens of thousands of distinct CDR3 sequences, with about 9.3% occurring only once. These data come from a study of human T cells and chemical hapten exposure. The CDR3 runs to 15 residues. V lost 7 bases and J lost 0, with 15 bases in between. This TCR was recovered from a woman aged 50 to 65 with alopecia areata. Some clones in this sample may be carry-over from other donors' samples. The sample here was whole blood, taken in connection with sensitization to the hapten diphenylcyclopropenone (DPC). The V and J genes are TRBV12-3 or TRBV12-4 and TRBJ1-2, with no clear D. The CDR3 here is CASTRSGQTNYGYTF. The CDR3, as DNA: TGTGCCAGCACCCGAAGCGGGCAGACTAACTATGGCTACACCTTC.